Listed below are T cell receptor beta chains from one sample, sequenced in a study of blood T cell repertoires in COVID-19. The protocol was immunoSEQ multiplex PCR, while the TCRdb copy is restricted to in-frame clones and leaves out a portion. Here the sample spans roughly 500,000 clones, roughly 89% being singletons. The source material was peripheral blood. Receptors originate from a man in his late teens or twenties with COVID-19, enrolled during active disease. The conserved cysteine and the conserved F or W are not part of the CDR3 here. A D gene is named only where the DNA matches it firmly.

d_gene	v_gene	len	j_gene	CDR3aa
.	TRBV3-1/TRBV3-2	9	TRBJ2-5	ASSPGKTQY
TRBD2	TRBV5-4	12	TRBJ2-7	ASSSASGGYEQY
.	TRBV11-2	12	TRBJ2-7	ASSLDRSTYEQY
TRBD2	TRBV5-4	11	TRBJ2-7	ASSLGGRGEQY
.	TRBV9	14	TRBJ1-4	ASSATPGGTNEKLF
.	TRBV12-3/TRBV12-4	9	TRBJ1-3	ASSEINTIY
TRBD1	TRBV27	13	TRBJ2-4	ASSPGTVAKNIQY
.	TRBV6-5	10	TRBJ1-1	ASSTSNTEAF
.	TRBV5-1	15	TRBJ2-7	ASSLAVGVGTPYEQY
.	TRBV13	16	TRBJ1-3	ASSLGLNPTHSGNTIY
.	TRBV6-5	12	TRBJ2-2	ASKVDLNTGELF
.	TRBV19	11	TRBJ1-6	ASSIGEVRPLH
.	TRBV25-1	11	TRBJ1-2	ASSENGGYGYT
TRBD1	TRBV5-1	10	TRBJ1-2	ASSLGQGGYT
TRBD2	TRBV13	15	TRBJ2-2	ASSARLAGVRAGELF
.	TRBV19	12	TRBJ1-5	ASSSGTWPQPQH
.	TRBV6-5	12	TRBJ2-5	ASNKETDEETQY
TRBD1	TRBV5-1	14	TRBJ1-1	ASSLVTGTGNTEAF
.	TRBV6-5	12	TRBJ1-6	ASRPNAEGRPLH
.	TRBV2	14	TRBJ1-5	ASSEALTGSGQPQH
.	TRBV19	13	TRBJ2-6	ATASGFSGANVLT
.	TRBV7-8	14	TRBJ2-5	ASSPSRDSVRETQY
.	TRBV9	13	TRBJ1-2	ASSVGKWGDYGYT
.	TRBV27	13	TRBJ2-7	ASNIGYTGIYEQY
.	TRBV27	13	TRBJ2-1	ASSFRDHSYNEQF
.	TRBV6-5	12	TRBJ2-7	ASSYVQGGYEQY
TRBD2	TRBV11-2	13	TRBJ2-1	ASSLTSGSNNEQF
TRBD2	TRBV6-6	13	TRBJ2-1	ASSLAESSYNEQF
.	TRBV2	12	TRBJ2-2	ASSDPGETGELF
.	TRBV6-2/TRBV6-3	11	TRBJ2-5	ASSPRGAVTQY
.	TRBV7-9	12	TRBJ2-1	ASSSGGPVHEQF
.	TRBV2	12	TRBJ1-6	ASSVGGSGSPLH
TRBD2	TRBV19	17	TRBJ2-2	VYTPGHTTSGGNTGELF
.	TRBV11-3	11	TRBJ2-5	ASSLGQQETQY
TRBD1	TRBV2	11	TRBJ2-5	ATDRDSQETQY
TRBD1	TRBV6-5	12	TRBJ2-7	ASSRDRTSYEQY
.	TRBV7-9	11	TRBJ2-7	ASSREGAYEQY
.	TRBV3-1/TRBV3-2	16	TRBJ2-1	ASSQVPPAGANYNEQF
TRBD1	TRBV7-2	15	TRBJ2-6	ASRPGTGVSGANVLT
.	TRBV5-1	14	TRBJ2-1	ASSLGVRGSYNEQF
TRBD2	TRBV7-9	13	TRBJ2-3	ASSFGLAGGDTQY
TRBD2	TRBV7-2	12	TRBJ2-1	ASSVGLAGNEQF
TRBD1	TRBV19	11	TRBJ2-4	ASIGTGKNIQY
TRBD2	TRBV7-9	13	TRBJ2-7	ASSLRAGGHYEQY
.	TRBV7-9	12	TRBJ1-1	ASSLEGSNTEAF
.	TRBV7-3	14	TRBJ2-3	ASSPGVQRKTDTQY
.	TRBV21-1	12	TRBJ1-1	ASSKVLRNTEAF
TRBD2	TRBV4-1	14	TRBJ2-1	ASSHLAGDVGNEQF
TRBD1	TRBV29-1	12	TRBJ2-1	SARGTGVYNEQF
TRBD2	TRBV9	13	TRBJ2-3	ASSPVAGRTDTQY
TRBD2	TRBV19	15	TRBJ2-3	ASRASGIPPSTDTQY
.	TRBV2	10	TRBJ2-2	ASSELTGELF
TRBD2	TRBV28	11	TRBJ2-5	ASQERGQKTQY